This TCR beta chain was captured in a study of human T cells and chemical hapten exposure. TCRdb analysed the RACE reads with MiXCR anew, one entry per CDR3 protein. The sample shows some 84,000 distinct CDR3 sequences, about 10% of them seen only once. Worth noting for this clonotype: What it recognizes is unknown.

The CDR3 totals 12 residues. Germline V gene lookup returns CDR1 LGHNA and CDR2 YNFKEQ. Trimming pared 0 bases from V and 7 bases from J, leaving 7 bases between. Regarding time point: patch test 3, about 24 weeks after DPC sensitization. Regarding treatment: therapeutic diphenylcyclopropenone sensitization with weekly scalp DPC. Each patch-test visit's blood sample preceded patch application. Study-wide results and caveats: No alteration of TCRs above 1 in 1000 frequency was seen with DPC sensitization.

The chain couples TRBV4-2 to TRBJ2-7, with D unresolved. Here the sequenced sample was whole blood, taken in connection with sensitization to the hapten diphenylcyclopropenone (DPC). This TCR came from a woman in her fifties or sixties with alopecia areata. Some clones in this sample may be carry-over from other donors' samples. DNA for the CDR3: TGTGCCAGCAGCCAAGATAAAAGGGAGCAGTACTTC. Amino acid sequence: CASSQDKREQYF.